The sequence of this T cell receptor beta chain was determined in a study of regulatory T cells in long-lasting Graves disease. Whole-study results and caveats: There were preferences for TRBV28, TRBJ1-2 and TRBJ2-5 in persistent disease.

iRepertoire HTBI primers and Arm-PCR of CDR3 regions built TCR beta libraries. MiXCR, run by TCRdb on the multiplex PCR reads, gives a single entry per CDR3 protein. In the table there are 350,000 to 400,000 distinct CDR3 sequences, 15% of which are singletons. V was pared by 6 bases and J by 3 bases, with 12 bases between. Germline V gene data show CDR1 as LGHNT and CDR2 as FRNRAP. This CDR3 region has 14 residues. The table lists this clonotype with many counts. The antigen remains unidentified. Time point in this sample: newly diagnosed GD, antithyroid drugs for less than 3 months. RNA extracted from PBMCs served as the sequencing template.

The rearrangement links TRBV12-5 to TRBJ1-3; no clear D gene. The TCR was taken from a female donor with Graves disease. The sample here was peripheral blood mononuclear cells (PBMCs), taken at new diagnosis, from a patient treated with antithyroid drugs. This CDR3 is CASGHADDGNTIYF. CDR3 DNA: TGTGCTAGTGGGCACGCGGACGATGGAAACACCATATATTTT.